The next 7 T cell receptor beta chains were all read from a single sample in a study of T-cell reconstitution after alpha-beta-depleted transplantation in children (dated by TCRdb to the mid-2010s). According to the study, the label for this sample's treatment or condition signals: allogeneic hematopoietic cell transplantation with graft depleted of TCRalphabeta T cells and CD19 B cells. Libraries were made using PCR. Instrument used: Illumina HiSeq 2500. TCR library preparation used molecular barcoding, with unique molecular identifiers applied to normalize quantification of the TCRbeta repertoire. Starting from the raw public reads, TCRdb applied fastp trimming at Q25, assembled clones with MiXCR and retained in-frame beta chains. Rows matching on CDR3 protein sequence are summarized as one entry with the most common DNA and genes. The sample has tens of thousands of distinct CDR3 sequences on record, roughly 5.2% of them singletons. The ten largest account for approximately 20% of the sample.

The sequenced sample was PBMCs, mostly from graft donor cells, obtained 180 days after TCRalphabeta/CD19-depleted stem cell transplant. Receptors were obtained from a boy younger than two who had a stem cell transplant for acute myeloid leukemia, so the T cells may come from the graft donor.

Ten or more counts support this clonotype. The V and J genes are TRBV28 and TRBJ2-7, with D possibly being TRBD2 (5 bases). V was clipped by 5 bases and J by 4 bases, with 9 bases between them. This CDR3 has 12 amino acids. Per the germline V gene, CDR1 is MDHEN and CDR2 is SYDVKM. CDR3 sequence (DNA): TGTGCCAGCAGTCCTCCGGGGTACGAGCAGTACGTC. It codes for CASSPPGYEQYV.

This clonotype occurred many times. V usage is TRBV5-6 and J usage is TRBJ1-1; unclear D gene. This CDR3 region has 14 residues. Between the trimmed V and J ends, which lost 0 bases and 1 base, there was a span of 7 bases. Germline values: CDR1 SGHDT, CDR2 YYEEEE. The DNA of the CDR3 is TGTGCCAGCAGCTTGGTAGCCCGGAACACTGAAGCTTTCTTT. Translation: CASSLVARNTEAFF.

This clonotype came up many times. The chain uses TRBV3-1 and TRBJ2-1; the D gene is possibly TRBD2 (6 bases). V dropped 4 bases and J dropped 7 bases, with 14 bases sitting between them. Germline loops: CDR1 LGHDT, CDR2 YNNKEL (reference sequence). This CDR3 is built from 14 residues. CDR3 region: CASSLYTSLNEQFF. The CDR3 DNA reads TGTGCCAGCAGCCTCTACACTAGCCTTAATGAGCAGTTCTTC.

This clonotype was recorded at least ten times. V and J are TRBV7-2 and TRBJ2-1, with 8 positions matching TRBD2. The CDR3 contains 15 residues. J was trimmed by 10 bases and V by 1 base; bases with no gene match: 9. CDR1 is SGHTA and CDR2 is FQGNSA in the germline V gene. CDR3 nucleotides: TGTGCCAGCAGCTTAGTGGGGACTAGGAGAGGGGAGCAGTTCTTC. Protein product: CASSLVGTRRGEQFF.

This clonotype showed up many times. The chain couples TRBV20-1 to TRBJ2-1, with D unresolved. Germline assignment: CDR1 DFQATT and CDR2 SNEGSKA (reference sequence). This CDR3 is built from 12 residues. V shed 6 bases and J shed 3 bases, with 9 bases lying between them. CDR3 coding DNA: TGCAGTGCCGACCAGAGCTACAATGAGCAGTTCTTC. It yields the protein CSADQSYNEQFF.

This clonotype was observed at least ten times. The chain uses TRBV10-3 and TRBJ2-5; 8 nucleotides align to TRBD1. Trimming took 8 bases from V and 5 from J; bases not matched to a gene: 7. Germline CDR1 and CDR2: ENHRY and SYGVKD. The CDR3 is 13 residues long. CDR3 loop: CAIADRAAETQYF. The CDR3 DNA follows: TGTGCCATCGCGGACAGGGCGGCGGAGACCCAGTACTTC.

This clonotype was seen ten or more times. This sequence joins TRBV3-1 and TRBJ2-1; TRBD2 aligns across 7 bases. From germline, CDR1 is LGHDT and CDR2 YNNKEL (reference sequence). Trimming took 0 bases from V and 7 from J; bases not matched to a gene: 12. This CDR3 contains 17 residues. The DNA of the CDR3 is TGTGCCAGCAGCCAAGATTGGGAGCGGGGCCCCTGGAATGAGCAGTTCTTC. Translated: CASSQDWERGPWNEQFF.